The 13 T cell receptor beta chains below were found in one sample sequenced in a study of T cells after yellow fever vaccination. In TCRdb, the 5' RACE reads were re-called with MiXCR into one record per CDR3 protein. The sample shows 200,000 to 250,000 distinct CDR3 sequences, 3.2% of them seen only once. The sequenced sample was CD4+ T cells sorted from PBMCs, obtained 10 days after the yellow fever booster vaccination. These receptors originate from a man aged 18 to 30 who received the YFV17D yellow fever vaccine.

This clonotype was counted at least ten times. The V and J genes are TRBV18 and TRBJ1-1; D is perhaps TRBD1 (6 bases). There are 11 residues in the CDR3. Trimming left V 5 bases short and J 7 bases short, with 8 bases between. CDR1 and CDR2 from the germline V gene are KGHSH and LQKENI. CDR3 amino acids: CASSKGGEAFF. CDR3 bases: TGTGCCAGCTCAAAGGGGGGTGAAGCTTTCTTT.

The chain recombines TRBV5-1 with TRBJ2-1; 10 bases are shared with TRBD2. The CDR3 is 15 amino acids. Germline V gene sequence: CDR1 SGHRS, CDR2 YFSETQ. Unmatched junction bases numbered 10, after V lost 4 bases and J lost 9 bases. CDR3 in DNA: TGCGCCAGCAGCGGTAGCGGGGGGAGTTATGTTGAGCAGTTCTTC. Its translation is CASSGSGGSYVEQFF.

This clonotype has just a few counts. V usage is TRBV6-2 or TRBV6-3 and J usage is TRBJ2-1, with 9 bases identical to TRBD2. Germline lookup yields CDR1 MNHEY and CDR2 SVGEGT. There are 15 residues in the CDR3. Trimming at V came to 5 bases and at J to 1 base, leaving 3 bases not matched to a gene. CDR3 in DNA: TGTGCCAGCAGTCAGACTAGCGGATCCTACAATGAGCAGTTCTTC. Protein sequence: CASSQTSGSYNEQFF.

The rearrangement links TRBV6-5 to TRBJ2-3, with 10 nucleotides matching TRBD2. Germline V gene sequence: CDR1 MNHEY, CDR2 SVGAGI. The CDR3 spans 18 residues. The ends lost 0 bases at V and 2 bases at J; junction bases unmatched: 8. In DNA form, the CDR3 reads TGTGCCAGCAGTTACTCGAGTCCTAGCGGGGGATACACAGATACGCAGTATTTT. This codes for CASSYSSPSGGYTDTQYF.

This chain's CDR3 is CSVGWGQGTDGYTF. For the CDR3, the DNA is TGCAGCGTTGGATGGGGGCAGGGGACGGATGGCTACACCTTC. This rearrangement joins TRBV29-1 to TRBJ1-2; D perhaps matches TRBD1 (6 bases). Germline assignment: CDR1 SQVTM and CDR2 ANQGSEA. The CDR3 contains 14 residues. V was pared by 4 bases and J by 6 bases, with 18 bases between.

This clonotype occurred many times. The CDR3: CASSFGDRGTEAFF. The DNA of the CDR3 is TGTGCCAGCAGTTTCGGGGACAGGGGGACTGAAGCTTTCTTT. J is TRBJ1-1 and V is TRBV12-3 or TRBV12-4; TRBD1 matches 11 bases. This CDR3 is built from 14 residues. The V gene end was trimmed by 3 bases and the J gene end by 5 bases; junction bases not matched to a gene: 2.

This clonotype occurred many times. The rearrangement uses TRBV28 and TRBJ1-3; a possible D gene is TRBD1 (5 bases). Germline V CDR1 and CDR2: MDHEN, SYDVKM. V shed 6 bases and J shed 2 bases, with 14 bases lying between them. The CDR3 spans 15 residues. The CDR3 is CASSLAGAAGNTIYF. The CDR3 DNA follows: TGTGCCAGCAGCCTGGCCGGGGCAGCTGGAAACACCATATATTTT.

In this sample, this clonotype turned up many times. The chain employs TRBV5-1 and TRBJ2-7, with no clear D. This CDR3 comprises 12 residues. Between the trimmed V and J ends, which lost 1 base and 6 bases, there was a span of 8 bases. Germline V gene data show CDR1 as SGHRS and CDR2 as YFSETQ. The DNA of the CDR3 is TGCGCCAGCAGCTTGTCCGGCCGCGAGCAGTACTTC. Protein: CASSLSGREQYF.

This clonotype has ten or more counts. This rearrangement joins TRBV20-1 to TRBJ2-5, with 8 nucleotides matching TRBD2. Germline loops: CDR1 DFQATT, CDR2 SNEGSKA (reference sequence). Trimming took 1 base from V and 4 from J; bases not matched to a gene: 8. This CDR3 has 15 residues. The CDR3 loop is CSARGPAGAGETQYF. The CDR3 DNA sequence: TGCAGTGCTAGAGGGCCAGCGGGGGCGGGAGAGACCCAGTACTTC.

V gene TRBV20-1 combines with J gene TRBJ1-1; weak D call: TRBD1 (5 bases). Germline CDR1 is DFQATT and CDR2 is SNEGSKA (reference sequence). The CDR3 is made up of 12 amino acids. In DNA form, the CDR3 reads TGCAGCCAACAGGTGGGAAACACTGAAGCTTTCTTT. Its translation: CSQQVGNTEAFF.

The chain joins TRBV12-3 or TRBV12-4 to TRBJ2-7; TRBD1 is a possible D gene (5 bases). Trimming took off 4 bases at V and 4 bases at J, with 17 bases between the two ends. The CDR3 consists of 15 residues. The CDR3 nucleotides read TGTGCCAGCAGTTCATCAAACGGCAGGGCTTACGAGCAGTACTTC. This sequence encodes CASSSSNGRAYEQYF.

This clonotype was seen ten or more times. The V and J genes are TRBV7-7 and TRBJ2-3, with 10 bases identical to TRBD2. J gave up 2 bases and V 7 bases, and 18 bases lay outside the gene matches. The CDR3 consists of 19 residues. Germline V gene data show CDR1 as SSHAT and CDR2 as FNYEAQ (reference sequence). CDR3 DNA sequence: TGTGCCAGCACACAAACTGATACACGGACTAGCGGACCCACAGATACGCAGTATTTT. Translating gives CASTQTDTRTSGPTDTQYF.

CDR3 region: CASSPTGGGYEQYF. Written as DNA, the CDR3 is TGTGCCAGCTCACCGACCGGGGGGGGGTACGAGCAGTACTTC. This chain connects TRBV18 to TRBJ2-7; 8 bases align to TRBD2. This CDR3 comprises 14 residues. Losses at the gene ends were 3 bases for V and 4 bases for J; bases not matched to a gene: 5. Germline V CDR1 and CDR2: KGHSH, LQKENI.